The 5 T cell receptor beta chains below all came from one sample that was sequenced in a study of breast tumors, draining lymph nodes, adjacent tissues. Breast cancer patients provided tissue from their axillary draining lymph nodes. From the multiplex PCR reads, TCRdb called clonotypes with MiXCR, one entry per CDR3 protein. The table records 100,000 to 150,000 distinct CDR3 sequences, 20% to 25% of them present only once. The sample comprised axillary lymph node tissue. The receptors originated from a female donor with breast cancer. Some clones in this sample may be carry-over from other donors' samples.

This clonotype was seen ten or more times. The V and J genes are TRBV12-3 or TRBV12-4 and TRBJ2-2, with D possibly TRBD2 on 6 matching bases. The CDR3 has 15 amino acids. Trimming pared 4 bases from V and 4 bases from J, leaving 13 bases between. CDR3 nucleotides: TGTGCCAGCAGTTGGAGGACTACTCCCACCGGGGAGCTGTTTTTT. Translating gives CASSWRTTPTGELFF.

This clonotype was seen at least ten times. The V call is TRBV20-1, the J call TRBJ2-1, with D possibly being TRBD2 (10 bases). The CDR3 is made up of 17 amino acids. Per germline, CDR1 DFQATT and CDR2 SNEGSKA (reference sequence). Trimming took off 6 bases at V and 5 bases at J, with 26 bases between the two ends. CDR3 loop: CSARDREALAGDNEQFF. In nucleotides, the CDR3 is TGCAGTGCCCGGGACAGGGAAGCCCTAGCGGGAGACAATGAGCAGTTCTTC.

V gene TRBV28 combines with J gene TRBJ2-7, with D perhaps matching TRBD2 (5 bases). The CDR3 is made up of 13 amino acids. Germline loops: CDR1 MDHEN, CDR2 SYDVKM. V was trimmed by 3 bases and J by 4 bases, leaving 10 bases between them. For the CDR3, the DNA is TGTGCCAGCAGTTTCGTCCCGGGATACGAGCAGTACTTC. Amino acids: CASSFVPGYEQYF.

This clonotype was seen repeatedly, ten times or more. The V call is TRBV15, the J call TRBJ1-2; tentative D call: TRBD1 (5 bases). Germline CDR1 is LNHNV and CDR2 is YYDKDF (reference sequence). The germline V and J ends were trimmed by 6 bases and 8 bases, with 16 bases remaining between them. This CDR3 has 13 amino acids. The CDR3 coding sequence is TGTGCCACCAGTTCTTTTAGGGACGGAGGCTACACCTTC. It is translated as CATSSFRDGGYTF.

This clonotype has just one count. The genes are TRBV5-1 and TRBJ2-3; D perhaps matches TRBD1 (5 bases). Judging by the DNA end, TRBJ1-5 fits better; the J call may be wrong. The CDR3 length is 14 residues. Germline V CDR1 and CDR2: SGHRS, YFSETQ. Here the CDR3 DNA reads TGCGCCAGCAGCTTGGTTCAGGGCGAAGATACGCAGCATTTT. It yields the protein CASSLVQGEDTQHF.